This T cell receptor (beta chain) was captured in a study of beta chain features in type 1 diabetes. General observations from the study: In every one of the four CD4+ subsets, TCRB CDR3s were moderately but significantly shorter in Type 1 diabetes patients.

Every isolated RNA sample was fully reverse transcribed, so sequencing captured expressed TCRB transcripts. The data were produced by immunoSEQ multiplex PCR, yet TCRdb's version contains in-frame clones alone and is incomplete. The table lists roughly 330,000 clones, approximately 13% of them singletons. The table lists this clone with a few counts. Its antigen is unidentified. Within the sample, other DNA sequences also encode this same CDR3. The CDR3 covers 13 residues. Germline values: CDR1 KGHSH, CDR2 LQKENI. Trimming left V 0 bases short and J 6 bases short, with 7 bases between. This rearrangement joins TRBV18 to TRBJ2-3, with D uncertain. The sequence was collected from a young woman with type 1 diabetes. Material for sequencing was naive CD4+ T cells from blood. The CDR3, as DNA: TGTGCCAGCTCACCACCTGGTCGGGATACGCAGTATTTT. Residues: CASSPPGRDTQYF.